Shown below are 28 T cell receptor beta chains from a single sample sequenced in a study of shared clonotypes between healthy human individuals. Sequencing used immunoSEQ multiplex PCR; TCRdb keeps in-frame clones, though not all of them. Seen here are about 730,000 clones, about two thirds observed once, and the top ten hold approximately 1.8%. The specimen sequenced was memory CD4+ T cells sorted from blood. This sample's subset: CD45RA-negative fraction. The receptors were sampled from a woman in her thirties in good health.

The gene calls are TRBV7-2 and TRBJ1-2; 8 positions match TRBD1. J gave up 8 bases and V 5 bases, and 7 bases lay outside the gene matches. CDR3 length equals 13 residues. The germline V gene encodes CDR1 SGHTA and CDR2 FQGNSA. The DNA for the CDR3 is TGTGCCAGCAGCATCGACAGGGGACGGGGCTACACCTTC. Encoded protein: CASSIDRGRGYTF.

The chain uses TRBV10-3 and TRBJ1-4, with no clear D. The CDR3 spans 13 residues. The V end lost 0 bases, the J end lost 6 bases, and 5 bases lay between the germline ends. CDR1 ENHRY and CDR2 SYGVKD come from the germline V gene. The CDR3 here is CAISESWDEKLFF. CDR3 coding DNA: TGTGCCATCAGTGAGTCCTGGGATGAAAAACTGTTTTTT.

CDR3 sequence (DNA): TGTGCCAGCAGCCAGGACAGGGGACGCGAGCAGTACTTC. Protein: CASSQDRGREQYF. The chain recombines TRBV6-5 with TRBJ2-7, with 9 bases matching TRBD1. Germline CDR1 is MNHEY and CDR2 is SVGAGI. Trimming cost V 6 bases and J 6 bases; bases outside gene matches: 6. The CDR3 length is 13 residues.

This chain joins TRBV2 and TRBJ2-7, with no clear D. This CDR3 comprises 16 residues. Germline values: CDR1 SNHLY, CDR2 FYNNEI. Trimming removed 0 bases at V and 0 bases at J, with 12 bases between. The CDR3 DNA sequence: TGTGCCAGCAGTGAAGCGCCAGGTCCCGTCTCCTACGAGCAGTACTTC. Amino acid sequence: CASSEAPGPVSYEQYF.

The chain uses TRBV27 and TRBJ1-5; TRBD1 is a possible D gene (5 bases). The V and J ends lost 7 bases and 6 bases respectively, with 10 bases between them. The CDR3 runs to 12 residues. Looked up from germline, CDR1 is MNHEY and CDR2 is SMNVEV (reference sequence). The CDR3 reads CASTSGFQPQHF. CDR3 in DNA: TGTGCCAGCACCTCAGGGTTTCAGCCCCAGCATTTT.

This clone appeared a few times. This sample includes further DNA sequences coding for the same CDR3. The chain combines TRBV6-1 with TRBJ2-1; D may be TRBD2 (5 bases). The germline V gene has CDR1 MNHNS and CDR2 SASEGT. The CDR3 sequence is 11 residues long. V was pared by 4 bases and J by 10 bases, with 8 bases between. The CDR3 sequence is CASSVEGEQFF. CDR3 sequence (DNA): TGTGCCAGCAGTGTAGAGGGAGAGCAGTTCTTC.

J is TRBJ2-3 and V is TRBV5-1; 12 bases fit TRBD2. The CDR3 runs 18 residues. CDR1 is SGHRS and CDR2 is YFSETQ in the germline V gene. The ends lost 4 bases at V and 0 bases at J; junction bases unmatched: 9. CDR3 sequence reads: CASSRRTSGISSTDTQYF. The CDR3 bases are TGCGCCAGCAGCCGGAGGACTAGCGGGATCTCTAGCACAGATACGCAGTATTTT.

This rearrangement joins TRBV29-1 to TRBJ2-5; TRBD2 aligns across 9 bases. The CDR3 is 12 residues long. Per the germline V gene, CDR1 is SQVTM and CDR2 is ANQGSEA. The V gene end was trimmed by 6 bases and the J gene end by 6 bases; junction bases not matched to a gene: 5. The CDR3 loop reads CSVGLALQTQYF. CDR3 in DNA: TGCAGCGTCGGACTAGCGTTGCAGACCCAGTACTTC.

CDR3 in DNA: TGTGCCAGCAGTCCCCCCGGGACAGTAAATGAAAAACTGTTTTTT. It is translated as CASSPPGTVNEKLFF. The chain uses TRBV28 and TRBJ1-4, with 7 bases matching TRBD1. This CDR3 contains 15 residues. The germline V gene encodes CDR1 MDHEN and CDR2 SYDVKM. V shed 5 bases and J 5 bases; nucleotides not matched to a gene: 8.

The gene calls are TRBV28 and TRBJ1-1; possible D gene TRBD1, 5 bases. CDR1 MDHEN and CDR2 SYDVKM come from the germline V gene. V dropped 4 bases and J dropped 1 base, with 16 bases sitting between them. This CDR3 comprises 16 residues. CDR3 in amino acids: CASSYPPGGRNTEAFF. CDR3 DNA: TGTGCCAGCAGTTATCCGCCGGGGGGTAGGAACACTGAAGCTTTCTTT.

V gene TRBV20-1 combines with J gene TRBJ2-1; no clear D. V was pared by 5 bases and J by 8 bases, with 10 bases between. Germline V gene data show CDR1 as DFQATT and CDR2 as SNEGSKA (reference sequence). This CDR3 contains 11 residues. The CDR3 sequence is CSAPNRHEQFF. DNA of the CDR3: TGCAGTGCTCCCAATCGGCATGAGCAGTTCTTC.

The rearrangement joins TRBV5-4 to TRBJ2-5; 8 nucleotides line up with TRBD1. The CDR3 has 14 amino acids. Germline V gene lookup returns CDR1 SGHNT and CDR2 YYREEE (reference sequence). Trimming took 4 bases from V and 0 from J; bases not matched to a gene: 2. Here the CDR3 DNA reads TGTGCCAGCAGCAGGACAGGGAACCAAGAGACCCAGTACTTC. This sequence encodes CASSRTGNQETQYF.

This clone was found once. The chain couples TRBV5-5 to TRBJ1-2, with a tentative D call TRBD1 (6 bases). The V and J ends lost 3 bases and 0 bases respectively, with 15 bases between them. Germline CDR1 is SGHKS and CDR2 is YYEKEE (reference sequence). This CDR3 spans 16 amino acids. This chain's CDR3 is CASSSSGTIANYGYTF. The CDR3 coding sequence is TGTGCCAGCAGCTCCTCCGGGACAATAGCTAACTATGGCTACACCTTC.

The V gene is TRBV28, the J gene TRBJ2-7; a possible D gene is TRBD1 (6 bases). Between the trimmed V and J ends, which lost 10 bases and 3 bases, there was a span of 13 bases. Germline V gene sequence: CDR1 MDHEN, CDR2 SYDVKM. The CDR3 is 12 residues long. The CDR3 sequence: CAISDRIYEQYF. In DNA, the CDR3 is TGTGCCATATCAGACAGGATCTACGAGCAGTACTTC. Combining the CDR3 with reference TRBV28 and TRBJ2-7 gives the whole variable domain DVKVTQSSRYLVKRTGEKVFLECVQDMDHENMFWYRQDPGLGLRLIYFSYDVKMKEKGDIPEGYSVSREKKERFSLILESASTNQTSMYLCAISDRIYEQYFGPGTRLTVT.

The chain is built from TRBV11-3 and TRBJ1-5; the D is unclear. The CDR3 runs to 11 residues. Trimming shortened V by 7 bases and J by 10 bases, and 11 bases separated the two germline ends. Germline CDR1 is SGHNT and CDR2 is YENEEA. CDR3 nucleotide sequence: TGTGCCAGCACCTCGCTTGTACCCCAGCATTTT. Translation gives CASTSLVPQHF.

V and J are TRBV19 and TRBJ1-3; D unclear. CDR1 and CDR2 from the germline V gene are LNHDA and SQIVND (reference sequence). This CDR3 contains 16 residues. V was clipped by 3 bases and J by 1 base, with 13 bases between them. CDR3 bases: TGTGCCAGTAGTATCCTGGGCCTTTCTTCTGGAAACACCATATATTTT. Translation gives CASSILGLSSGNTIYF. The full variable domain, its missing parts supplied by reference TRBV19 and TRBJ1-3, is DGGITQSPKYLFRKEGQNVTLSCEQNLNHDAMYWYRQDPGQGLRLIYYSQIVNDFQKGDIAEGYSVSREKKESFPLTVTSAQKNPTAFYLCASSILGLSSGNTIYFGEGSWLTVV.

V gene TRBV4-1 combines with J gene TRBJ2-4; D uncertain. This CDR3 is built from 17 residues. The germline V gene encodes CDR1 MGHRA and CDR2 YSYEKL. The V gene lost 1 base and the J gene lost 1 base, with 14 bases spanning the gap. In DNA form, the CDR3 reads TGCGCCAGCAGCCAAGGCCTCGCTCTATCGGCCAAAAACATTCAGTACTTC. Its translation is CASSQGLALSAKNIQYF.

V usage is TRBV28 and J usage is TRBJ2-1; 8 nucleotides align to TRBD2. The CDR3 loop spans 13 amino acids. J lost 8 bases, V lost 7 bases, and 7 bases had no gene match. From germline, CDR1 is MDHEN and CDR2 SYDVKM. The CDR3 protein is CASTGLVVHEQFF. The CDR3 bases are TGTGCCAGCACGGGACTAGTTGTCCATGAGCAGTTCTTC. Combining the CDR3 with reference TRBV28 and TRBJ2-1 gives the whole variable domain DVKVTQSSRYLVKRTGEKVFLECVQDMDHENMFWYRQDPGLGLRLIYFSYDVKMKEKGDIPEGYSVSREKKERFSLILESASTNQTSMYLCASTGLVVHEQFFGPGTRLTVL.

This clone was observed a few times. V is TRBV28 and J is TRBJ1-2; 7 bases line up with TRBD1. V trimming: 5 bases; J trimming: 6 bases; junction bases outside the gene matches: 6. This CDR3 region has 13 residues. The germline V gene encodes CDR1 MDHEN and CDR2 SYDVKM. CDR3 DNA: TGTGCCAGCAGTGTCCGGGACAGTGATGGCTACACCTTC. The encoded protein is CASSVRDSDGYTF.

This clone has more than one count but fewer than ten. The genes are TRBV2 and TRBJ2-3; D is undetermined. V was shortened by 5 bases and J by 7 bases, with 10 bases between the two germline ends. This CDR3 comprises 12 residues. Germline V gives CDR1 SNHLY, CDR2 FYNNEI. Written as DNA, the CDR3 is TGTGCCAGCAGTCCGACTGGGAATACGCAGTATTTT. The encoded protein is CASSPTGNTQYF.

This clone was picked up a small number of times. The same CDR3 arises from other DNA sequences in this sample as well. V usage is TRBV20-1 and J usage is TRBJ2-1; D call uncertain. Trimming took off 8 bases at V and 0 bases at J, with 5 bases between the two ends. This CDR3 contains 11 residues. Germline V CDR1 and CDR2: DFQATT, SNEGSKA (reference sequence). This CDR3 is CSRSSYNEQFF. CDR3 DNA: TGCAGTAGGAGCTCCTACAATGAGCAGTTCTTC.

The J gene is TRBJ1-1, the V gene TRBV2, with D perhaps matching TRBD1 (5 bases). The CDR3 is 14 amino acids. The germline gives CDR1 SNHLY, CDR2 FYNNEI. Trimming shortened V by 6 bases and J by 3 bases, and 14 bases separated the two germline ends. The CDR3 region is CASSRDSGYTEAFF. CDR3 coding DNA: TGTGCCAGCAGCCGGGACTCGGGGTACACTGAAGCTTTCTTT.

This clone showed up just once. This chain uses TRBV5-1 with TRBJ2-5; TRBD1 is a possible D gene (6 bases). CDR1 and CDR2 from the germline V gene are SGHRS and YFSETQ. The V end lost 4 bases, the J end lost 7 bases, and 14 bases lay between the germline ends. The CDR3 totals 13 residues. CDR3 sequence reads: CASSADSFGTQYF. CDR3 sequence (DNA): TGCGCCAGCAGCGCGGACAGCTTTGGGACCCAGTACTTC.

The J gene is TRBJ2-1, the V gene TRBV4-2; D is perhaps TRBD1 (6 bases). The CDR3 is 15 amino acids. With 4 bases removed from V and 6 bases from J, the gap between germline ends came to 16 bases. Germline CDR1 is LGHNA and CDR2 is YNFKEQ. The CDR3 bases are TGTGCCAGCAGCCGACAAATGGACAGTTCCAATGAGCAGTTCTTC. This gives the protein CASSRQMDSSNEQFF.

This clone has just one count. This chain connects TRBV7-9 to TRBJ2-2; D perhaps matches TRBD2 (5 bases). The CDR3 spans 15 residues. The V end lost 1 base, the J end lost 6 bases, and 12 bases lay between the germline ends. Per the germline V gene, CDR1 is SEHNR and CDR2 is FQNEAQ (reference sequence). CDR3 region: CASSLVVGIAGELFF. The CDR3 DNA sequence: TGTGCCAGCAGCTTAGTTGTCGGGATCGCCGGGGAGCTGTTTTTT.

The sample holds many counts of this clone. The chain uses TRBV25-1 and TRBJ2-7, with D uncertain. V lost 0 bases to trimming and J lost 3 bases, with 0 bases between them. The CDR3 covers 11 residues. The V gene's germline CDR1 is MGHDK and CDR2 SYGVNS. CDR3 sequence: CASSEYYEQYF. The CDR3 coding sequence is TGTGCCAGCAGTGAATACTACGAGCAGTACTTC.

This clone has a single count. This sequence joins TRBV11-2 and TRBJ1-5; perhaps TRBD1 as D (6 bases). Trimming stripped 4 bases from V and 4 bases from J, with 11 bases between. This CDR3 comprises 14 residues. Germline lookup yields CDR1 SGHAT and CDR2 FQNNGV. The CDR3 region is CASSSTGANQPQHF. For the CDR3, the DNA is TGTGCCAGCAGCTCGACAGGCGCTAATCAGCCCCAGCATTTT.

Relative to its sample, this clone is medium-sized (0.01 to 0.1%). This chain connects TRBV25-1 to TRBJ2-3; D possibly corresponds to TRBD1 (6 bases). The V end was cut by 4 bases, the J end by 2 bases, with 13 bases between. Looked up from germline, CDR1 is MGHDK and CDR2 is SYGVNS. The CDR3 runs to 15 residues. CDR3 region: CASSAQDSTTDTQYF. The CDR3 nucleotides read TGTGCCAGCAGTGCCCAGGACAGTACCACAGATACGCAGTATTTT.